The 6 T cell receptor beta chains below all came from one sample that was sequenced in a study of T cells after yellow fever vaccination. TCRdb recomputed calls from the 5' RACE reads with MiXCR, one row per CDR3 protein. This table has under 700,000 distinct CDR3 sequences, roughly a sixth appearing once. The source was PBMCs, collected around 5 days after the first yellow fever vaccination. The origin of the receptors is a man in his late teens or twenties who received the YFV17D yellow fever vaccine.

The genes are TRBV2 and TRBJ1-1; D possibly corresponds to TRBD1 (5 bases). V lost 7 bases, J lost 3 bases, and 9 bases lay in between. From germline, CDR1 is SNHLY and CDR2 FYNNEI. The CDR3 sequence is 12 residues long. The CDR3, as DNA: TGTGCCAGCAAAGGGGCAGACACTGAAGCTTTCTTT. Amino acids: CASKGADTEAFF.

The gene calls are TRBV25-1 and TRBJ2-2, with unresolved D. Germline values: CDR1 MGHDK, CDR2 SYGVNS. The V end lost 4 bases, the J end lost 7 bases, and 7 bases lay between the germline ends. The CDR3 loop spans 12 amino acids. The chain's CDR3 is CASSVAYGELFF. CDR3 coding DNA: TGTGCCAGCAGTGTGGCCTACGGGGAGCTGTTTTTT.

The chain couples TRBV5-1 to TRBJ2-3; D possibly uses TRBD1 or TRBD2 (5 bases each). V was trimmed by 3 bases and J by 0 bases, leaving 8 bases between them. This CDR3 region has 14 residues. Germline V lookup: CDR1 SGHRS, CDR2 YFSETQ. The chain's CDR3 is CASSWGISTDTQYF. Written as DNA, the CDR3 is TGCGCCAGCAGCTGGGGGATCAGCACAGATACGCAGTATTTT.

This clonotype was seen only a few times. V and J are TRBV4-3 and TRBJ2-5; D could derive from TRBD1 or TRBD2 (6 bases each). The CDR3 is 17 amino acids. CDR1 LGHNA and CDR2 YSLEER come from the germline V gene. Trimming removed 4 bases from V and 3 bases from J, with 21 bases in between. Here the CDR3 DNA reads TGCGCCAGCAGCCGGGGGGCCGGGACTTTGCGGGAAGAGACCCAGTACTTC. Translation: CASSRGAGTLREETQYF.

The chain links TRBV5-1 to TRBJ2-1, with 9 bases fitting TRBD2. Per germline, CDR1 SGHRS and CDR2 YFSETQ. V was clipped by 2 bases and J by 3 bases; unmatched bases: 9. This CDR3 is built from 17 residues. CDR3 nucleotides: TGCGCCAGCAGCTTAACCTTTAGCGGGGGTTTCTACAATGAGCAGTTCTTC. Protein product: CASSLTFSGGFYNEQFF. Full variable domain (rest looked up from reference TRBV5-1 and TRBJ2-1): KAGVTQTPRYLIKTRGQQVTLSCSPISGHRSVSWYQQTPGQGLQFLFEYFSETQRNKGNFPGRFSGRQFSNSRSEMNVSTLELGDSALYLCASSLTFSGGFYNEQFFGPGTRLTVL.

This clonotype was counted a few times. V is TRBV7-9 and J is TRBJ2-2, with no clear D. V lost 3 bases, J lost 8 bases, and 7 bases lay in between. CDR3 length equals 12 residues. CDR1 is SEHNR, CDR2 FQNEAQ, per germline (reference sequence). This chain's CDR3 is CASSFRIGELFF. The CDR3 DNA reads TGTGCCAGCAGCTTCAGGATTGGGGAGCTGTTTTTT.